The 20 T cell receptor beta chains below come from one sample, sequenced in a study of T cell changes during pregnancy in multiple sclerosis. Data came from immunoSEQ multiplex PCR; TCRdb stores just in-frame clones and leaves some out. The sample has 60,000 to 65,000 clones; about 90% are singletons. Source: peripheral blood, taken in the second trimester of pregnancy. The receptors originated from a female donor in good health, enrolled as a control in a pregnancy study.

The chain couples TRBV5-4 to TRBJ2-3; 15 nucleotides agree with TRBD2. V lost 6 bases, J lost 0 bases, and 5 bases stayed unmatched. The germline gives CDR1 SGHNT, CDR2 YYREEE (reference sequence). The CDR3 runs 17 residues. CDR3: CASTLGTSGGSTDTQYF. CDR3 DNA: TGTGCCAGCACCCTGGGGACTAGCGGGGGGAGCACAGATACGCAGTATTTT.

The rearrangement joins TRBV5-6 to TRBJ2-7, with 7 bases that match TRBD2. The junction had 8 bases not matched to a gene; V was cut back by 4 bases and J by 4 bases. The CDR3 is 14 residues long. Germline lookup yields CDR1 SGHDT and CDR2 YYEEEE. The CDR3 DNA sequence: TGTGCCAGCAGCCCACTAGCGAAACCTTACGAGCAGTACTTC. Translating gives CASSPLAKPYEQYF.

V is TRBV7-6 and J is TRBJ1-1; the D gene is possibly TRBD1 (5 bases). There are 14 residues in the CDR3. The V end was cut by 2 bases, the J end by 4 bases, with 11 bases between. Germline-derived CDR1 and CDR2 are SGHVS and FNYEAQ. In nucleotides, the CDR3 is TGTGCCAGCAGCTTAAAGGACGGGGGCACTGAAGCTTTCTTT. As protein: CASSLKDGGTEAFF.

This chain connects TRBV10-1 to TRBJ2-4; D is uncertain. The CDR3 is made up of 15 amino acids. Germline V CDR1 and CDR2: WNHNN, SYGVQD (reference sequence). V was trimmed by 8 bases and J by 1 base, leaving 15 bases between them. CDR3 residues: CASHCYPMAKNIQYF. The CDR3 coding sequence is TGCGCCAGCCATTGTTATCCTATGGCCAAAAACATTCAGTACTTC.

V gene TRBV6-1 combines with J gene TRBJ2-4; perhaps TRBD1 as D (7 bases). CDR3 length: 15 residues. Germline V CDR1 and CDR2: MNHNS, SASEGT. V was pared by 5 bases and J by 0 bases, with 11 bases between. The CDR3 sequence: CASSRQGGAKNIQYF. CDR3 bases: TGTGCCAGCAGTAGACAGGGAGGAGCCAAAAACATTCAGTACTTC.

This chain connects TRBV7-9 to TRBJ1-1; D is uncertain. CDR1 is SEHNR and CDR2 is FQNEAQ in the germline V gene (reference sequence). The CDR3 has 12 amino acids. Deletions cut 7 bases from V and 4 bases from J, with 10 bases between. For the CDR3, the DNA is TGTGCCAGCAAATTGGGCGCCACTGAAGCTTTCTTT. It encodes CASKLGATEAFF.

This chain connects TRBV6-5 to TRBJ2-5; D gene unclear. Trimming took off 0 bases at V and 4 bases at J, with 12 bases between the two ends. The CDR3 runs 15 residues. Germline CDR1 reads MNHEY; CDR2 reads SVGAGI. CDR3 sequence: CASSYSIVAGETQYF. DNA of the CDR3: TGTGCCAGCAGTTACTCGATAGTAGCCGGAGAGACCCAGTACTTC.

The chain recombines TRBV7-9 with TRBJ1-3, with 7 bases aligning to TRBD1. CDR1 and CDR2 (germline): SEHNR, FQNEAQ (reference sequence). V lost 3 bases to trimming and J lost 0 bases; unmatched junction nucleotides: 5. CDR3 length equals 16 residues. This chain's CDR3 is CASSLSGDSSGNTIYF. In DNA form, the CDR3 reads TGTGCCAGCAGCTTGTCCGGGGACAGCTCTGGAAACACCATATATTTT.

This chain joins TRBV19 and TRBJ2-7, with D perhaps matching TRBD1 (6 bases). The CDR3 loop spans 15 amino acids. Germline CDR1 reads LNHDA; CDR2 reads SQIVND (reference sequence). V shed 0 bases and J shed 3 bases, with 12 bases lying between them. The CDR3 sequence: CASSIERTVYYEQYF. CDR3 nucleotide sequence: TGTGCCAGTAGTATAGAGAGGACAGTCTACTACGAGCAGTACTTC.

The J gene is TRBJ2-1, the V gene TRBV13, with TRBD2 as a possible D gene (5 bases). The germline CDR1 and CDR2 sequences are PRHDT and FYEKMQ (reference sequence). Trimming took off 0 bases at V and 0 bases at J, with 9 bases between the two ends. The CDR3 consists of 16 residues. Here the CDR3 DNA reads TGTGCCAGCAGCTTAGGCGGGGAGAGCTCCTACAATGAGCAGTTCTTC. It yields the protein CASSLGGESSYNEQFF. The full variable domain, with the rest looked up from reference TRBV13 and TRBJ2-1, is AAGVIQSPRHLIKEKRETATLKCYPIPRHDTVYWYQQGPGQDPQFLISFYEKMQSDKGSIPDRFSAQQFSDYHSELNMSSLELGDSALYFCASSLGGESSYNEQFFGPGTRLTVL.

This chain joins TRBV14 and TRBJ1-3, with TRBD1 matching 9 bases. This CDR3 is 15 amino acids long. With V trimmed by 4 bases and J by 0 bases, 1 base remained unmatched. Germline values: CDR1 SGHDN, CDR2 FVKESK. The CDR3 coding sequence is TGTGCCAGCAGCCCGACAGGGGGCTCTGGAAACACCATATATTTT. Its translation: CASSPTGGSGNTIYF.

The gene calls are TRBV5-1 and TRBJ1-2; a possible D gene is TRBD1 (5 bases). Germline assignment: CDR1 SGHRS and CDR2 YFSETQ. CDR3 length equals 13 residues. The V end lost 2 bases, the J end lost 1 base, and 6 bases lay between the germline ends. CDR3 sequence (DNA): TGCGCCAGCAGCTTCGACAGTAACTATGGCTACACCTTC. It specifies CASSFDSNYGYTF.

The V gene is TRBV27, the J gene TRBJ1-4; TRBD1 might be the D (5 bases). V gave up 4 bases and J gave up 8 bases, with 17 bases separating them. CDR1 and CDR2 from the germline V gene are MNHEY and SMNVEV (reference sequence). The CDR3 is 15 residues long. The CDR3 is CASSSRQGGGEKLFF. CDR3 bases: TGTGCCAGCAGTTCACGCCAGGGAGGAGGAGAAAAACTGTTTTTT.

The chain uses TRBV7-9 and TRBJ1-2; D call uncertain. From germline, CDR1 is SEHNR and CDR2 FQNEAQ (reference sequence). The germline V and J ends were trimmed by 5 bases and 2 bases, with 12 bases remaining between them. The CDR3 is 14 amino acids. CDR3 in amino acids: CASSPPLENYGYTF. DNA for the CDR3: TGTGCCAGCAGCCCCCCTTTAGAGAACTATGGCTACACCTTC. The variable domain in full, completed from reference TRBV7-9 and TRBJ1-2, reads DTGVSQNPRHKITKRGQNVTFRCDPISEHNRLYWYRQTLGQGPEFLTYFQNEAQLEKSRLLSDRFSAERPKGSFSTLEIQRTEQGDSAMYLCASSPPLENYGYTFGSGTRLTVV.

DNA for the CDR3: TGTGCCAGCAGCTTGGCCGGGACAGGGAGAATCTACACCTTC. Translated: CASSLAGTGRIYTF. The chain couples TRBV5-4 to TRBJ1-2; TRBD1 matches at 9 bases. The CDR3 sequence is 14 residues long. J gave up 10 bases and V 0 bases, and 7 bases lay outside the gene matches. In germline, CDR1 is SGHNT, CDR2 YYREEE (reference sequence).

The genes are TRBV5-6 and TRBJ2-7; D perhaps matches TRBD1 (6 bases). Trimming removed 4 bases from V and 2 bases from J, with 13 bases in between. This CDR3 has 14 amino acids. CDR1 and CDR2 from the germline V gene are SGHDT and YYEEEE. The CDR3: CASSPGDKTYEQYF. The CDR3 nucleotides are TGTGCCAGCAGCCCTGGGGACAAAACCTACGAGCAGTACTTC.

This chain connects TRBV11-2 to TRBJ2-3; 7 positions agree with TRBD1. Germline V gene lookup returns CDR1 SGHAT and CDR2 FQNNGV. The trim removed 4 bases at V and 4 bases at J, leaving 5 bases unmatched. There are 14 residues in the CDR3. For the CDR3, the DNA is TGTGCCAGCAGCTCTGCAGGGGGAGCAGATACGCAGTATTTT. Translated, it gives CASSSAGGADTQYF.

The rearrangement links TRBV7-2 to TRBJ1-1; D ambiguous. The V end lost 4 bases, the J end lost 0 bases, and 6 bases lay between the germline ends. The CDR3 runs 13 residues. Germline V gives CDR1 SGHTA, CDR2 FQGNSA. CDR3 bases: TGTGCCAGCAGCTCGCAGATGAACACTGAAGCTTTCTTT. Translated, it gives CASSSQMNTEAFF. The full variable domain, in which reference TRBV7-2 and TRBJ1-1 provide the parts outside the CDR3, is GAGVSQSPSNKVTEKGKDVELRCDPISGHTALYWYRQSLGQGLEFLIYFQGNSAPDKSGLPSDRFSAERTGGSVSTLTIQRTQQEDSAVYLCASSSQMNTEAFFGQGTRLTVV.

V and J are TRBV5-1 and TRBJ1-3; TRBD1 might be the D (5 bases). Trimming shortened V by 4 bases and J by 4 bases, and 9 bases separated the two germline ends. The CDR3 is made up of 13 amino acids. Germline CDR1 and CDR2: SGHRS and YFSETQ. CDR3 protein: CASSRGDGNTIYF. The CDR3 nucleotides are TGCGCCAGCAGCCGCGGGGACGGAAACACCATATATTTT.

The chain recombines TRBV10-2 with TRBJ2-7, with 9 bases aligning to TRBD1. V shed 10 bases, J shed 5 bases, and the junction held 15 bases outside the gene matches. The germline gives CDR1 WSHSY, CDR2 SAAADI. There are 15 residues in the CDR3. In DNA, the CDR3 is TGCGCCACCCACCCCGGGACAGGGAAACCCGACGAGCAGTACTTC. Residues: CATHPGTGKPDEQYF.